This is a list of T cell receptor beta chains from one sample in a study of cytomegalovirus exposure and HLA in healthy donors. The repertoire was sequenced with immunoSEQ multiplex PCR; TCRdb's copy has only in-frame clones and lacks some. The sample carries about 200,000 clones, 65% to 90% recorded once. The sequenced material came from PBMCs. These receptors all come from a girl aged 5 to 17 in good health and CMV-seronegative. CDR3s include the opening cysteine and the closing phenylalanine or tryptophan. The D gene is left open where the match is weak. Clone size, where shown, is once, few, many, or a class for clones that have expanded.

>.|TRBV6-5|TRBJ1-2|.
CASSYNGGGGYTF
TGTGCCAGCAGTTACAACGGGGGAGGCGGCTACACCTTC
>.|TRBV25-1|TRBJ2-5|.
CASSWLGGQETQYF
TGTGCCAGCAGTTGGCTCGGAGGTCAAGAGACCCAGTACTTC
>.|TRBV29-1|TRBJ1-5|.
CSAEGGAGQPQHF
TGCAGCGCCGAGGGGGGGGCCGGGCAGCCCCAGCATTTT
>TRBD1|TRBV28|TRBJ1-1|once
CASRGTGTGDTEAFF
TGTGCCAGCAGGGGGACCGGGACAGGTGACACTGAAGCTTTCTTT
>.|TRBV15|TRBJ1-2|.
CATSRDALDGYTF
TGTGCCACCAGCAGAGATGCTCTAGATGGCTACACCTTC
>TRBD1|TRBV5-1|TRBJ2-7|.
CASSSTGTPTYEQYF
TGCGCCAGCAGCTCGACAGGGACCCCTACATACGAGCAGTACTTC
>TRBD2|TRBV28|TRBJ2-1|once
CASSPGLAGREQFF
TGTGCCAGCAGTCCGGGACTAGCGGGACGGGAGCAGTTCTTC
>.|TRBV5-6|TRBJ2-1|few
CASSLWGPDPNEQFF
TGTGCCAGCAGCTTGTGGGGGCCGGATCCCAATGAGCAGTTCTTC
>TRBD1|TRBV2|TRBJ2-2|.
CASTRDRNTGELFF
TGTGCCAGCACCCGGGACAGGAACACCGGGGAGCTGTTTTTT
>.|TRBV6-5|TRBJ1-1|few
CASSRGLGGEAFF
TGTGCCAGCAGTCGAGGTTTAGGTGGTGAAGCTTTCTTT
>.|TRBV7-9|TRBJ2-5|.
CASSLATGVGGETQYF
TGTGCCAGCAGCTTAGCTACCGGGGTGGGTGGCGAGACCCAGTACTTC
>TRBD1|TRBV2|TRBJ2-1|.
CASRSPSDRAGEQFF
TGTGCCAGCAGGAGTCCCTCTGACAGGGCCGGTGAGCAGTTCTTC
>.|TRBV19|TRBJ2-4|.
CASSPGREQGIQYF
TGTGCCAGTAGTCCGGGACGAGAACAGGGCATTCAGTACTTC
>TRBD1|TRBV6-5|TRBJ2-7|.
CASSLQGPYEQYF
TGTGCCAGCAGTTTACAGGGGCCCTACGAGCAGTACTTC
>TRBD1|TRBV27|TRBJ2-7|.
CASSRRQGAYEQYF
TGTGCCAGCAGTAGACGACAGGGCGCCTACGAGCAGTACTTC
>.|TRBV6-5|TRBJ2-7|once
CASSLTGFYEQYF
TGTGCCAGCAGTTTAACAGGTTTCTACGAGCAGTACTTC
>.|TRBV15|TRBJ2-6|.
CATTLSGANVLTF
TGTGCCACCACACTCTCTGGGGCCAACGTCCTGACTTTC
>.|TRBV6-1|TRBJ1-1|.
CASSESPSHKRFF
TGTGCCAGCAGTGAATCCCCCTCCCACAAACGTTTCTTT
>TRBD1|TRBV18|TRBJ2-3|.
CASSPRTGRDTQYF
TGTGCCAGCTCACCCAGGACAGGGAGAGATACGCAGTATTTT
>.|TRBV7-2|TRBJ1-5|.
CASSRDRLGNQPQHF
TGTGCCAGCAGCCGTGACAGGCTCGGCAATCAGCCCCAGCATTTT
>TRBD2|TRBV5-4|TRBJ2-5|.
CASSSAASGRGGQETQYF
TGTGCCAGCAGCTCGGCGGCTAGCGGGAGGGGAGGCCAAGAGACCCAGTACTTC
>TRBD1|TRBV28|TRBJ1-2|.
CASSFDRGNESGYTF
TGTGCCAGCAGTTTTGACAGGGGGAATGAGTCTGGCTACACCTTC
>.|TRBV7-9|TRBJ2-5|.
CASSLMTGTKETQYF
TGTGCCAGCAGCCTTATGACCGGGACAAAGGAGACCCAGTACTTC
>.|TRBV4-2|TRBJ2-7|.
CASSQQGYEQYF
TGTGCCAGCAGCCAACAGGGCTACGAGCAGTACTTC
>.|TRBV6-6|TRBJ1-3|.
CASSYLGVSGNTIYF
TGTGCCAGCAGTTACTTGGGAGTCTCTGGAAACACCATATATTTT
>TRBD2|TRBV28|TRBJ2-7|.
CASSSLPGTSEPYEQYF
TGTGCCAGCAGTTCCCTCCCCGGGACTAGCGAACCCTACGAGCAGTACTTC
>.|TRBV9|TRBJ2-7|.
CASSVQTSPTYEQYF
TGTGCCAGCAGCGTACAAACTAGCCCTACCTACGAGCAGTACTTC
>.|TRBV14|TRBJ2-5|.
CASSQGIRGRETQYF
TGTGCCAGCAGCCAAGGTATTAGGGGTCGAGAGACCCAGTACTTC
>.|TRBV18|TRBJ1-1|.
CASSLGGNTEAFF
TGTGCCAGCTCCCTCGGGGGGAACACTGAAGCTTTCTTT
>.|TRBV7-2|TRBJ2-1|.
CASSRRFSGDADYNEQFF
TGTGCCAGCAGCCGACGTTTTAGCGGAGATGCTGACTACAATGAGCAGTTCTTC
>.|TRBV28|TRBJ1-2|.
CASSPHGGAEGYTF
TGTGCCAGCAGCCCACACGGGGGAGCTGAAGGCTACACCTTC
>.|TRBV6-4|TRBJ2-3|.
CASSEGSDTTDTQYF
TGTGCCAGCAGTGAGGGCTCCGACACCACAGATACGCAGTATTTT
>.|TRBV7-7|TRBJ2-2|.
CASSLREYTGELFF
TGTGCCAGCAGCTTACGGGAGTACACCGGGGAGCTGTTTTTT
>.|TRBV4-2|TRBJ2-1|.
CASSQESAVASNEQFF
TGTGCCAGCAGCCAAGAGTCTGCGGTAGCGAGCAATGAGCAGTTCTTC
>TRBD2|TRBV9|TRBJ2-3|.
CASSVALAGGLTDTQYF
TGTGCCAGCAGCGTAGCTCTAGCGGGAGGGCTCACAGATACGCAGTATTTT
>.|TRBV7-9|TRBJ1-3|.
CASEPLEDKHF
TGTGCCAGCGAGCCACTGGAAGACAAACATTTT
>.|TRBV15|TRBJ2-7|.
CATSNLRGSIYEQYF
TGTGCCACCAGCAACTTGAGAGGGAGTATCTACGAGCAGTACTTC
>.|TRBV5-4|TRBJ1-1|.
CASSLIDTEAFF
TGTGCCAGCAGCTTGATCGACACTGAAGCTTTCTTT
>.|TRBV7-9|TRBJ2-2|.
CASSLVQGHNTGELFF
TGTGCCAGCAGCTTAGTACAGGGACATAACACCGGGGAGCTGTTTTTT
>.|TRBV7-2|TRBJ1-2|.
CASSLRVGGALDGYTF
TGTGCCAGCAGCTTGCGGGTAGGGGGGGCTCTAGATGGCTACACCTTC
>.|TRBV30|TRBJ1-4|.
CAWSPGRREKLFF
TGTGCCTGGAGTCCCGGGCGGAGGGAAAAACTGTTTTTT
>.|TRBV18|TRBJ2-1|.
CASHTGTTYNEQFF
TGTGCCAGCCACACCGGGACAACCTACAATGAGCAGTTCTTC
>TRBD1|TRBV28|TRBJ1-2|.
CASSSQPRDSYFYGYTF
TGTGCCAGCAGTTCGCAGCCCAGGGACAGTTACTTCTATGGCTACACCTTC
>.|TRBV4-1|TRBJ2-7|few
CASSQVPGDEQYF
TGCGCCAGCAGCCAAGTTCCGGGGGACGAGCAGTACTTC
>.|TRBV19|TRBJ2-1|.
CASSTRFRAHSQYTYNEQFF
TGTGCCAGTAGTACTAGATTCAGGGCCCATAGCCAATATACCTACAATGAGCAGTTCTTC
>TRBD1|TRBV2|TRBJ1-2|.
CASSGRDSFYGYTF
TGTGCCAGCAGTGGCCGGGACAGCTTCTATGGCTACACCTTC
>TRBD1|TRBV28|TRBJ1-3|once
CASSPKQGSRNTIYF
TGTGCCAGCAGTCCCAAACAGGGGTCGCGAAACACCATATATTTT
>.|TRBV28|TRBJ1-6|.
CASSLAGSPLHF
TGTGCCAGCAGTTTAGCGGGTTCACCCCTCCACTTT
>.|TRBV18|TRBJ2-7|.
CASSPSRDFVW
TGTGCCAGCTCACCATCCCGGGACTTTGTTTGG
>TRBD2|TRBV5-1|TRBJ2-2|.
CASRGGTSGSGGTGELFF
TGCGCCAGCCGAGGGGGGACTAGCGGTTCAGGCGGGACCGGGGAGCTGTTTTTT
>.|TRBV5-4|TRBJ2-3|once
CASSNPQAPDTQYF
TGTGCCAGCAGCAACCCCCAAGCCCCAGATACGCAGTATTTT
>.|TRBV4-2|TRBJ1-2|.
CASSQAARDYGYTF
TGTGCCAGCAGCCAAGCGGCCAGGGACTATGGCTACACCTTC
>.|TRBV28|TRBJ1-4|.
CASSRTNEKLFF
TGTGCCAGCAGTCGGACTAATGAAAAACTGTTTTTT
>.|TRBV7-9|TRBJ1-3|.
CASSSRGTPAGNTIYF
TGTGCCAGCAGCTCACGTGGGACTCCAGCTGGAAACACCATATATTTT
>.|TRBV13|TRBJ2-7|.
CAQQIIILRDCAYEQYF
TGTGCTCAGCAAATAATCATCTTGAGGGACTGCGCCTACGAGCAGTACTTC